Following are 26 T cell receptor beta chains from one sample sequenced in a study of blood T cell repertoires in COVID-19. Sequencing used immunoSEQ multiplex PCR; TCRdb keeps in-frame clones, though not all of them. In the table there are 150,000 to 200,000 clones, 80% to 90% of which are singletons. Sequencing was done on a sample of peripheral blood. All receptors derive from a woman in her 70s with COVID-19, enrolled during active disease.

J is TRBJ1-4 and V is TRBV28; TRBD1 matches at 8 bases. This CDR3 is 12 amino acids long. J lost 7 bases, V lost 7 bases, and 2 bases had no gene match. Germline V gene lookup returns CDR1 MDHEN and CDR2 SYDVKM. In DNA, the CDR3 is TGTGCCAGCACGACAGGGGTTGAAAAACTGTTTTTT. Amino acid sequence: CASTTGVEKLFF.

This clone was seen a few times. The DNA of the CDR3 is TGTGCCAGCAGTTCTTCTGTCGCAGTTACTAATGAAAAACTGTTTTTT. Protein: CASSSSVAVTNEKLFF. The chain combines TRBV27 with TRBJ1-4; D is unclear. This CDR3 spans 16 amino acids. Germline CDR1 MNHEY, CDR2 SMNVEV (reference sequence). The V and J ends lost 4 bases and 2 bases respectively, with 14 bases between them.

The chain joins TRBV18 to TRBJ2-5; D ambiguous. Trimming removed 2 bases from V and 3 bases from J, with 4 bases in between. Germline assignment: CDR1 KGHSH and CDR2 LQKENI. This CDR3 contains 12 residues. The CDR3 sequence is CASSPEEETQYF. The CDR3 nucleotides are TGTGCCAGCTCACCAGAGGAAGAGACCCAGTACTTC. The entire variable domain, with the rest obtained from reference TRBV18 and TRBJ2-5, is as follows: NAGVMQNPRHLVRRRGQEARLRCSPMKGHSHVYWYRQLPEEGLKFMVYLQKENIIDESGMPKERFSAEFPKEGPSILRIQQVVRGDSAAYFCASSPEEETQYFGPGTRLLVL.

This sequence joins TRBV19 and TRBJ1-5; 9 bases are shared with TRBD1. The CDR3 extends over 15 amino acids. Trimming took 4 bases from V and 5 from J; bases not matched to a gene: 6. Germline V gives CDR1 LNHDA, CDR2 SQIVND (reference sequence). CDR3 bases: TGTGCCAGTAGTACACAGGGGGCGAGGGATCAGCCCCAGCATTTT. It is translated as CASSTQGARDQPQHF.

A single count supports this clone. This CDR3 reads CASSHDRGLDEQFF. In DNA form, the CDR3 reads TGCGCCAGCAGCCATGACAGGGGGCTCGATGAGCAGTTCTTC. The chain recombines TRBV5-1 with TRBJ2-1, with 10 bases lining up with TRBD1. The V gene's germline CDR1 is SGHRS and CDR2 YFSETQ. CDR3 size: 14 residues. With 4 bases clipped from V and 8 bases from J, the junction kept 6 bases outside the gene matches. Drawing the rest from reference TRBV5-1 and TRBJ2-1, the complete variable domain is KAGVTQTPRYLIKTRGQQVTLSCSPISGHRSVSWYQQTPGQGLQFLFEYFSETQRNKGNFPGRFSGRQFSNSRSEMNVSTLELGDSALYLCASSHDRGLDEQFFGPGTRLTVL.

This sequence joins TRBV21-1 and TRBJ1-1; the D call TRBD1 from the table was never checked on the DNA. TRBV21-1 counts as a pseudogene. The CDR3 runs to 17 residues. CDR3 nucleotides: TGTGCCAGCAGCAAAAGGTGGGGACAGGGGGTTGAGGATGGCGCTTTCTTT. Translating gives CASSKRWGQGVEDGAFF.

This clone has a single count. The rearrangement joins TRBV7-9 to TRBJ2-7; 10 bases map to TRBD2. Germline V gene lookup returns CDR1 SEHNR and CDR2 FQNEAQ (reference sequence). The ends lost 1 base at V and 2 bases at J; junction bases unmatched: 5. The CDR3 contains 16 residues. The CDR3 sequence is CASSLGSGRAPYEQYF. The CDR3 region has the DNA TGTGCCAGCAGCTTAGGGAGCGGGAGGGCCCCCTACGAGCAGTACTTC. Full variable domain (missing parts from reference TRBV7-9 and TRBJ2-7): DTGVSQNPRHKITKRGQNVTFRCDPISEHNRLYWYRQTLGQGPEFLTYFQNEAQLEKSRLLSDRFSAERPKGSFSTLEIQRTEQGDSAMYLCASSLGSGRAPYEQYFGPGTRLTVT.

The V gene is TRBV30, the J gene TRBJ2-2, with D possibly being TRBD1 (7 bases). The CDR3 extends over 14 amino acids. Trimming took 2 bases from V and 5 from J, leaving 12 bases between them. Germline assignment: CDR1 GTSNPN and CDR2 SVGIG (reference sequence). For the CDR3, the DNA is TGTGCCTGGAGTTTGGCAGGGGGGACCGGGGAGCTGTTTTTT. This encodes CAWSLAGGTGELFF.

This clone appeared a single time. The chain couples TRBV7-3 to TRBJ1-3, with 8 bases matching TRBD1. The CDR3 is 16 residues long. V was pared by 5 bases and J by 1 base, with 7 bases of the junction left unmatched. Germline V lookup: CDR1 SGHTA, CDR2 FQGTGA. CDR3 DNA sequence: TGTGCCAGCAGCATCACAGGGGGGCCTTCTGGAAACACCATATATTTT. As protein: CASSITGGPSGNTIYF.

V gene TRBV7-2 combines with J gene TRBJ2-7; tentatively, D is TRBD2 (6 bases). Trimming removed 2 bases from V and 2 bases from J, with 25 bases in between. Germline CDR1 reads SGHTA; CDR2 reads FQGNSA. The CDR3 consists of 19 residues. The CDR3 DNA reads as TGTGCCAGCAGCTTATATGTTCCGAGTGGGTTAGCGGAACCCTACGAGCAGTACTTC. It is translated as CASSLYVPSGLAEPYEQYF.

The genes are TRBV3-1 (or the pseudogene TRBV3-2) and TRBJ1-1; D is unclear. CDR1 and CDR2 from the germline V gene are LGHDT and YNNKEL (reference sequence). Trimming removed 2 bases from V and 5 bases from J, with 9 bases in between. The CDR3 runs to 13 residues. The CDR3 protein is CASSQLRGTEAFF. CDR3 in DNA: TGTGCCAGCAGCCAATTACGGGGAACTGAAGCTTTCTTT.

The gene calls are TRBV12-3 or TRBV12-4 and TRBJ2-5, with D possibly TRBD2 on 6 matching bases. Trimming shortened V by 3 bases and J by 4 bases, and 9 bases separated the two germline ends. This CDR3 is 13 amino acids long. Written as DNA, the CDR3 is TGTGCCAGCAGTTTGGGGGGACTAGAGACCCAGTACTTC. Amino acid sequence: CASSLGGLETQYF.

The chain carries TRBV20-1 and TRBJ2-7, with 7 bases identical to TRBD2. Germline assignment: CDR1 DFQATT and CDR2 SNEGSKA (reference sequence). CDR3 length: 11 amino acids. V lost 6 bases to trimming and J lost 5 bases; unmatched junction nucleotides: 4. CDR3 in amino acids: CSASSGNEQYF. The DNA for the CDR3 is TGCAGTGCATCCAGCGGGAACGAGCAGTACTTC.

In its sample, this clone was seen a few times. The rearrangement links TRBV19 to TRBJ1-2; D possibly corresponds to TRBD1 (6 bases). Per germline, CDR1 LNHDA and CDR2 SQIVND (reference sequence). The V end was cut by 6 bases, the J end by 0 bases, with 17 bases between. This CDR3 contains 16 residues. For the CDR3, the DNA is TGTGCCAGTAGCAGACAGGCCTCTGGGACTAACTATGGCTACACCTTC. It codes for CASSRQASGTNYGYTF.

V usage is TRBV29-1 and J usage is TRBJ2-7; TRBD2 might be the D (5 bases). Germline-derived CDR1 and CDR2 are SQVTM and ANQGSEA. The CDR3 is made up of 10 amino acids. V lost 8 bases, J lost 5 bases, and 10 bases lay in between. CDR3 DNA: TGCAGCACCTTGGAGGACGAGCAGTACTTC. This translates into CSTLEDEQYF.

The V call is TRBV3-1 (or the pseudogene TRBV3-2), the J call TRBJ2-1; 10 positions agree with TRBD2. Unmatched junction bases numbered 3, after V lost 1 base and J lost 6 bases. Per the germline V gene, CDR1 is LGHDT and CDR2 is YNNKEL (reference sequence). The CDR3 covers 15 residues. This chain's CDR3 is CASSQASGSSNEQFF. The CDR3 coding sequence is TGTGCCAGCAGCCAAGCTAGCGGGAGCAGCAATGAGCAGTTCTTC.

This rearrangement joins TRBV27 to TRBJ1-1; a weak D match, TRBD1 (5 bases). V lost 5 bases to trimming and J lost 1 base, with 11 bases between them. The CDR3 is made up of 14 amino acids. The germline CDR1 and CDR2 sequences are MNHEY and SMNVEV (reference sequence). The CDR3 loop reads CASSAWGGNTEAFF. CDR3 bases: TGTGCCAGCAGTGCGTGGGGGGGGAACACTGAAGCTTTCTTT.

The gene calls are TRBV9 and TRBJ1-6; 9 bases are shared with TRBD1. The V segment lost 1 base and the J segment 8 bases; nucleotides outside the gene matches: 4. CDR3 length: 15 amino acids. Germline V gives CDR1 SGDLS, CDR2 YYNGEE. The CDR3 reads CASSVTGGQDSPLHF. The CDR3, as DNA: TGTGCCAGCAGCGTAACAGGGGGCCAGGATTCACCCCTCCACTTT.

The rearrangement joins TRBV30 to TRBJ1-3, with 7 bases lining up with TRBD1. V shed 1 base and J 3 bases; nucleotides not matched to a gene: 9. Germline CDR1 and CDR2: GTSNPN and SVGIG (reference sequence). This CDR3 region has 16 residues. This CDR3 reads CAWSGGQYSIGNTIYF. The DNA of the CDR3 is TGTGCCTGGAGTGGGGGACAGTACAGTATTGGAAACACCATATATTTT. The full variable domain, rest sourced from reference TRBV30 and TRBJ1-3, is SQTIHQWPATLVQPVGSPLSLECTVEGTSNPNLYWYRQAAGRGLQLLFYSVGIGQISSEVPQNLSASRPQDRQFILSSKKLLLSDSGFYLCAWSGGQYSIGNTIYFGEGSWLTVV.

This clone was counted once. The chain joins TRBV6-5 to TRBJ2-7, with a weak D call TRBD1 (5 bases). With 4 bases removed from V and 2 bases from J, the gap between germline ends came to 9 bases. Germline loops: CDR1 MNHEY, CDR2 SVGAGI. The CDR3 spans 13 residues. This CDR3 reads CASSSQGTYEQYF. In nucleotides, the CDR3 is TGTGCCAGCAGTTCGCAGGGAACCTACGAGCAGTACTTC.

V usage is TRBV19 and J usage is TRBJ2-1; 7 bases map to TRBD2. CDR1 and CDR2 from the germline V gene are LNHDA and SQIVND (reference sequence). This CDR3 is built from 15 residues. V shed 5 bases, J shed 7 bases, and the junction held 11 bases outside the gene matches. The CDR3, as DNA: TGTGCCAGTAGTCCGAAGCGGGGAGGTTCGAATGAGCAGTTCTTC. It is translated as CASSPKRGGSNEQFF.

Concerning this clone: The junction departs from the called germline gene at one end, perhaps through a read error. The chain couples TRBV10-3 to TRBJ2-7, with a possible D match to TRBD1 (6 bases). Germline V gene lookup returns CDR1 ENHRY and CDR2 SYGVKD. This CDR3 contains 13 residues. CDR3 loop: CAINKQGSHEQYF. CDR3 sequence (DNA): TGTGCAATCAATAAACAGGGATCGCACGAGCAGTACTTC.

The CDR3 loop reads CASSFRENYEQYF. CDR3 bases: TGCGCCAGCAGCTTCCGGGAGAACTACGAGCAGTACTTC. This chain joins TRBV5-1 and TRBJ2-7, with D perhaps TRBD2 (6 bases). The CDR3 runs to 13 residues. Trimming removed 2 bases at V and 3 bases at J, with 9 bases between. The germline V gene has CDR1 SGHRS and CDR2 YFSETQ.

V is TRBV5-1 and J is TRBJ2-2; the D is unclear. Germline V lookup: CDR1 SGHRS, CDR2 YFSETQ. The CDR3 length is 15 residues. V lost 1 base and J 6 bases, leaving 13 bases between the germline ends. CDR3 sequence reads: CASSLFSAVAGELFF. The DNA of the CDR3 is TGCGCCAGCAGCTTGTTTAGTGCGGTTGCCGGGGAGCTGTTTTTT.

The CDR3 here is CASSSRRGDEQFF. CDR3 DNA: TGTGCCAGTTCATCCCGACGCGGCGATGAGCAGTTCTTC. V is TRBV19 and J is TRBJ2-1; D remains unclear. Deletions cut 8 bases from V and 8 bases from J, with 16 bases between. Germline V lookup: CDR1 LNHDA, CDR2 SQIVND (reference sequence). The CDR3 extends over 13 amino acids.

In nucleotides, the CDR3 is TGCGCCAGCAGCCAAGACCGGGATCGGTTCTCTGGAAACACCATATATTTT. Encoded protein: CASSQDRDRFSGNTIYF. The genes are TRBV4-1 and TRBJ1-3; D gene uncertain. The CDR3 spans 17 residues. With 0 bases removed from V and 0 bases from J, the gap between germline ends came to 12 bases. The V gene's germline CDR1 is MGHRA and CDR2 YSYEKL.